The text below deals with one T cell receptor (beta chain). Antigen unknown. These data originate in a study of OX40 agonist ivuxolimab in advanced cancers. Study outcomes and limitations: CD8+ T cells (on average) carried more expanded clones than CD4+ T cells. Certain nonresponders additionally had low normalized T-cell clonal expansion.

Assay: immunoSEQ multiplex PCR; the TCRdb copy retains only in-frame clones and omits some. The table records tens of thousands of clones, more than 70% of them present only once. After removal of 0 bases from V and 9 bases from J, the junction contained 5 bases not matched to a gene. Germline CDR1 SGDLS, CDR2 YYNGEE. This CDR3 is 15 amino acids long. The V gene is TRBV9, the J gene TRBJ2-1; 11 bases fit TRBD2. The starting material was CD4+ or CD8+ T cells sorted from blood, obtained in a trial of the OX40 agonist ivuxolimab. This clonotype was sampled from an adult with an advanced solid tumor such as melanoma, head and neck, liver or kidney cancer. The CDR3 DNA reads as TGTGCCAGCAGCGTAGGGCAAGGACTAGCGGGTGAGCAGTTCTTC. It codes for CASSVGQGLAGEQFF. Variable domain in full (rest from reference TRBV9 and TRBJ2-1): DSGVTQTPKHLITATGQRVTLRCSPRSGDLSVYWYQQSLDQGLQFLIQYYNGEERAKGNILERFSAQQFPDLHSELNLSSLELGDSALYFCASSVGQGLAGEQFFGPGTRLTVL.